This TCR beta chain was identified in a study of long-term antiretroviral therapy in people with HIV. At the level of the study: The 2015 immediate-ART recommendation was preceded by the earliest samples by about a decade.

An immunoSEQ assay, version v3.0, was performed at survey level. Method: immunoSEQ multiplex PCR; TCRdb's copy keeps in-frame clones and lacks some. The data hold under 30,000 clones, with under 85% observed a single time. Trimming cost V 6 bases and J 2 bases; bases outside gene matches: 6. The CDR3 is 14 amino acids. Germline V CDR1 and CDR2: MDHEN, SYDVKM. Every participant with HIV received treatment in the United States. This TCR came from a man younger than 40 with HIV. The sample in question was unsorted PBMCs, obtained 2.1 years after starting antiretroviral therapy. The V gene is TRBV28, the J gene TRBJ1-1, with 7 bases fitting TRBD1. The CDR3: CASSWGTVNTEAFF. CDR3 DNA sequence: TGTGCCAGCAGCTGGGGGACAGTAAACACTGAAGCTTTCTTT.